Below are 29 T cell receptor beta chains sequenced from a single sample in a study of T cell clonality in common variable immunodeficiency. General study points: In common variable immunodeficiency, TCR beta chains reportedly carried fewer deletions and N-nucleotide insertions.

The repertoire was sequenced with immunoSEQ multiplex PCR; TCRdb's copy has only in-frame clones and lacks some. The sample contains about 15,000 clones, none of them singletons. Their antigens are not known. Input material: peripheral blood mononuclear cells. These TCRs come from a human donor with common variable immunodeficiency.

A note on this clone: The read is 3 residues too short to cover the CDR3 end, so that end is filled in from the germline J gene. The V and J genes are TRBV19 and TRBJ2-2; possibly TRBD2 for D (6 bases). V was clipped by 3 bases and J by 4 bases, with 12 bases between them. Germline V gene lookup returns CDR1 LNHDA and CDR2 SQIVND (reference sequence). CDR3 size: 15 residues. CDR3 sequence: CASSMTRGTTGELFF. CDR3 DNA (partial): TGTGCCAGTAGTATGACTCGGGGGACCACCGGGGAG.

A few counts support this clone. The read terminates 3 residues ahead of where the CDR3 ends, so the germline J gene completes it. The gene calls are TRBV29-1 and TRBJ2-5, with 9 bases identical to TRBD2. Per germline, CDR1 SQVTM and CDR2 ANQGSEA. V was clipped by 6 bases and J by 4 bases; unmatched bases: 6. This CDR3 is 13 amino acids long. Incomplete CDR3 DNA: TGCAGCGTCGGTAGCGGGGGAGGAGAGACC. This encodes CSVGSGGGET. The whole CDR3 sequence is CSVGSGGGETQYF.

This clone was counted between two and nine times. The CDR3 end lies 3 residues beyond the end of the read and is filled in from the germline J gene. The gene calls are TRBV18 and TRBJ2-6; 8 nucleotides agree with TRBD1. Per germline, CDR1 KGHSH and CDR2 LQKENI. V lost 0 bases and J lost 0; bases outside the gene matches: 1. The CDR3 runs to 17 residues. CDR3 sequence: CASSPPGTGSGANVLTF. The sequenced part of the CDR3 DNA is TGTGCCAGCTCACCACCTGGGACAGGCTCTGGGGCCAACGTC.

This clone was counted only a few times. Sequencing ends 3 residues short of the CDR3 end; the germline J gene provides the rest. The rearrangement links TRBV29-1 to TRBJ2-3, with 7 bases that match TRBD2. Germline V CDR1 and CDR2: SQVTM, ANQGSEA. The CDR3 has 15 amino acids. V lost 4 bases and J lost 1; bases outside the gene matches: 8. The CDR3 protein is CSVGGLAGGTDTQYF. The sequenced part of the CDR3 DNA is TGCAGCGTTGGAGGATTAGCGGGCGGCACAGATACG.

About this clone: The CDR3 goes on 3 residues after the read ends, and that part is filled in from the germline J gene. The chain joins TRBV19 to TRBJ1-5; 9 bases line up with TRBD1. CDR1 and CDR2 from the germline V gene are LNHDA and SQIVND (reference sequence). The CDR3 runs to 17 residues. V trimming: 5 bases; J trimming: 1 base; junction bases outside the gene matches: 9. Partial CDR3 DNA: TGTGCCAGTAGTCCCCTGGACAGGGGAGGAAGCAATCAGCCC. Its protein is CASSPLDRGGSNQP. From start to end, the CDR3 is CASSPLDRGGSNQPQHF.

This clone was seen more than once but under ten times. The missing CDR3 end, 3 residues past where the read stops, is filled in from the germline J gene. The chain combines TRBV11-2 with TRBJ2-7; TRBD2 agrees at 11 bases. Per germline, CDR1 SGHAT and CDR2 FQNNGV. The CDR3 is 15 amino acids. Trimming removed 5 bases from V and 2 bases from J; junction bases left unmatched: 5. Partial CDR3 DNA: TGTGCCAGCAGCCCGACTAGCGGGACACCCTACGAG. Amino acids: CASSPTSGTPYE. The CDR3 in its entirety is CASSPTSGTPYEQYF.

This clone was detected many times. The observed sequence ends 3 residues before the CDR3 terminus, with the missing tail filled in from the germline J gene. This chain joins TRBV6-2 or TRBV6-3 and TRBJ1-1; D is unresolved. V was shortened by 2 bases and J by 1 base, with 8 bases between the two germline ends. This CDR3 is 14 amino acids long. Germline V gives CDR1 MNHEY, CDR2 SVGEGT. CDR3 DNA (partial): TGTGCCAGCAGTTACAGGGTCAAGAACACTGAA. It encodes CASSYRVKNTE. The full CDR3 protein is CASSYRVKNTEAFF.

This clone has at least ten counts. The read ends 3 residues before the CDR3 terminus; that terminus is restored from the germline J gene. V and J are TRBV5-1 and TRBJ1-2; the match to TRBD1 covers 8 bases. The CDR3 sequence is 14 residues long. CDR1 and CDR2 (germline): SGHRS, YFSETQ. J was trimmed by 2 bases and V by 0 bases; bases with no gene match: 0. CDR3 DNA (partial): TGCGCCAGCAGCTTGGACAGGGGGAACTATGGC. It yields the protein CASSLDRGNYG. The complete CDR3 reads CASSLDRGNYGYTF.

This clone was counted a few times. The CDR3 reads CSVVDSGTGELYYGYTF. The CDR3 bases that were read are TGCAGCGTTGTTGATTCCGGGACAGGGGAGCTGTACTATGGC. J is TRBJ1-2 and V is TRBV29-1; 10 nucleotides align to TRBD1. The read ends 3 residues before the CDR3 terminus; that terminus is restored from the germline J gene. This CDR3 region has 17 residues. V gave up 4 bases and J gave up 3 bases; unmatched junction bases: 14. The germline V gene has CDR1 SQVTM and CDR2 ANQGSEA. Looking up the rest from reference TRBV29-1 and TRBJ1-2 gives the full variable domain: SAVISQKPSRDICQRGTSLTIQCQVDSQVTMMFWYRQQPGQSLTLIATANQGSEATYESGFVIDKFPISRPNLTFSTLTVSNMSPEDSSIYLCSVVDSGTGELYYGYTFGSGTRLTVV.

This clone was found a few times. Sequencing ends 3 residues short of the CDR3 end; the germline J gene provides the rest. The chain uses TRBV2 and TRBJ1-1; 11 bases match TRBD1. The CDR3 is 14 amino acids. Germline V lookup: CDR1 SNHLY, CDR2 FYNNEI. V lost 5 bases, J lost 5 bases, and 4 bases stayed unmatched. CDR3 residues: CASSPGTGGTEAFF. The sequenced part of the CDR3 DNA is TGTGCCAGCAGTCCCGGGACAGGGGGTACTGAA.

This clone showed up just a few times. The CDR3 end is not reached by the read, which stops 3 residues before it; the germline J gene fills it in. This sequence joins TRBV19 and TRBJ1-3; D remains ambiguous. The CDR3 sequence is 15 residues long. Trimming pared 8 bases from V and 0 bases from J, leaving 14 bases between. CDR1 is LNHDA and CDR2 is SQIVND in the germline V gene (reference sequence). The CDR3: CASSIFASSGNTIYF. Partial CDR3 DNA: TGTGCCAGTTCCATCTTCGCTAGCTCTGGAAACACC. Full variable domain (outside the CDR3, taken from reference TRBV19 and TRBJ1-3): DGGITQSPKYLFRKEGQNVTLSCEQNLNHDAMYWYRQDPGQGLRLIYYSQIVNDFQKGDIAEGYSVSREKKESFPLTVTSAQKNPTAFYLCASSIFASSGNTIYFGEGSWLTVV.

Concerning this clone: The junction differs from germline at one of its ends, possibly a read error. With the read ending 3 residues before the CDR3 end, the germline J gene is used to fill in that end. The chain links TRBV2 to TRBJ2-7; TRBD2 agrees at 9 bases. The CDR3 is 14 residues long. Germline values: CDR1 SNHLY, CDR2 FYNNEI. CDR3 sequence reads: CTSRVAGAGNEQYF. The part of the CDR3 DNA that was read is TGTACCAGCAGAGTAGCGGGGGCGGGCAACGAG.

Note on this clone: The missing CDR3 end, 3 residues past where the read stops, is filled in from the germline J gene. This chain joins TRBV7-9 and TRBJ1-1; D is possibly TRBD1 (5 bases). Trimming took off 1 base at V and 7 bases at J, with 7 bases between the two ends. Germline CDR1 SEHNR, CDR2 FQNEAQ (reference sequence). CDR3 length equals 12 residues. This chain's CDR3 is CASSLGTGEAFF. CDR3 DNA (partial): TGTGCCAGCAGCTTAGGAACAGGTGAA.

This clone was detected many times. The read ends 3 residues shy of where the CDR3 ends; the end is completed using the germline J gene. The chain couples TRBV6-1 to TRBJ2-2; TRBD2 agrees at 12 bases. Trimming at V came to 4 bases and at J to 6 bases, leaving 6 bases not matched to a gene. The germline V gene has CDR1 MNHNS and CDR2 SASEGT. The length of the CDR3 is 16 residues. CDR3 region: CASSALTSGSAGELFF. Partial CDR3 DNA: TGTGCCAGCAGTGCCCTGACTAGCGGGAGCGCCGGGGAG.

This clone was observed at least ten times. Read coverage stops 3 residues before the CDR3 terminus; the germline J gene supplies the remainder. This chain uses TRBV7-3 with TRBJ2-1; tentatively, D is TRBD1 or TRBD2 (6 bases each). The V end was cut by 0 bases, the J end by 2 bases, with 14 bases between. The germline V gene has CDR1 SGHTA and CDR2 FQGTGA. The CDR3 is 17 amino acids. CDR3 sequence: CASSLTHGGTTYNEQFF. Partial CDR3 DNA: TGTGCCAGCAGCTTAACTCATGGCGGGACAACCTACAATGAG. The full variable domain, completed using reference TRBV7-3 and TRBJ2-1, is GAGVSQTPSNKVTEKGKYVELRCDPISGHTALYWYRQSLGQGPEFLIYFQGTGAADDSGLPNDRFFAVRPEGSVSTLKIQRTERGDSAVYLCASSLTHGGTTYNEQFFGPGTRLTVL.

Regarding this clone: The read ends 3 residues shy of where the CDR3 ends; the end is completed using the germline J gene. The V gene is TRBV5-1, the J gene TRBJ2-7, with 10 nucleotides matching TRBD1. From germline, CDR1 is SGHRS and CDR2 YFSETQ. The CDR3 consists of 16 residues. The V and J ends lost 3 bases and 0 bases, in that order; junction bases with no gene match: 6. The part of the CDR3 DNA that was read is TGCGCCAGCAGCTGGGACAGGGGTTCCGTCTCCTACGAG. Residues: CASSWDRGSVSYE. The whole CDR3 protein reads CASSWDRGSVSYEQYF.

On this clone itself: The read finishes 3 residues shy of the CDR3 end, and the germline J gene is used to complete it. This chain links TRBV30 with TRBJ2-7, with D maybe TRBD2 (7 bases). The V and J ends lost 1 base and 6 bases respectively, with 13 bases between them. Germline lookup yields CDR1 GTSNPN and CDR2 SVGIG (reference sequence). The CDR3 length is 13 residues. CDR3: CAWSGGGRGEQYF. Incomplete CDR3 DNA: TGTGCCTGGAGTGGGGGGGGGCGCGGCGAG. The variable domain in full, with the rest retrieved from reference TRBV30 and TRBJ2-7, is SQTIHQWPATLVQPVGSPLSLECTVEGTSNPNLYWYRQAAGRGLQLLFYSVGIGQISSEVPQNLSASRPQDRQFILSSKKLLLSDSGFYLCAWSGGGRGEQYFGPGTRLTVT.

Here the CDR3 reads CASSPTPPPEGYTF. The sequenced part of the CDR3 DNA is TGTGCCAGCAGCCCGACTCCCCCCCCGGAAGGC. V and J are TRBV7-2 and TRBJ1-2; D call uncertain. The observed sequence ends 3 residues before the CDR3 terminus, with the missing tail filled in from the germline J gene. This CDR3 has 14 amino acids. Germline V gene data show CDR1 as SGHTA and CDR2 as FQGNSA.

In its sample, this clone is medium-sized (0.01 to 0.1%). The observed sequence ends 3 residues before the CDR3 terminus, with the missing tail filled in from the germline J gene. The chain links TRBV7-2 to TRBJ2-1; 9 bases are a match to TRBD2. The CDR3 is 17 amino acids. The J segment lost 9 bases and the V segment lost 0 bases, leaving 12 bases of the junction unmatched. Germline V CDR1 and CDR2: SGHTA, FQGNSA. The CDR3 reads CASSLAWLAGSPGEQFF. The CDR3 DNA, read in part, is TGTGCCAGCAGCTTAGCTTGGCTAGCGGGATCCCCAGGTGAG.

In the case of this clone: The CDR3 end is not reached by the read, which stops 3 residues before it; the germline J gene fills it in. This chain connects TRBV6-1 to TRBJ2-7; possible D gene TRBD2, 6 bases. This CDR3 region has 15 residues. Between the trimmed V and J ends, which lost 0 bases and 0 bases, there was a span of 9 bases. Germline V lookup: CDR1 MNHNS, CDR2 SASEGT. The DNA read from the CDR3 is TGTGCCAGCAGTGAAGCGCGGGGATACTCCTACGAG. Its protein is CASSEARGYSYE. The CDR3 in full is CASSEARGYSYEQYF.

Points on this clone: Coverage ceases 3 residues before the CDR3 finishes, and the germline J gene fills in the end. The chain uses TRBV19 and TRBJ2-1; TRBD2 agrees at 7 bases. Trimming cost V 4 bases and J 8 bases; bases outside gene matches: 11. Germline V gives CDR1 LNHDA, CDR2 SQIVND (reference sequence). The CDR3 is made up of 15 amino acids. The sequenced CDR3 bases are TGTGCCAGTAGTAACCAGGGAGGGCTTATAGATGAG. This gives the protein CASSNQGGLIDE. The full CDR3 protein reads CASSNQGGLIDEQFF.

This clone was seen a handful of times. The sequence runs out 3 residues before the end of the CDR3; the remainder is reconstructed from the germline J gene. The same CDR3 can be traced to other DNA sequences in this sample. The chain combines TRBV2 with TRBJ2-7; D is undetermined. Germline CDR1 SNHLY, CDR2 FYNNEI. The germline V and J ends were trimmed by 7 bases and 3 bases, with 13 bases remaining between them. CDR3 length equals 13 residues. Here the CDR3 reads CASTYRSNYEQYF. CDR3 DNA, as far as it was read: TGTGCCAGCACTTACAGAAGCAACTACGAG. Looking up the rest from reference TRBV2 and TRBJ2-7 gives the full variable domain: EPEVTQTPSHQVTQMGQEVILRCVPISNHLYFYWYRQILGQKVEFLVSFYNNEISEKSEIFDDQFSVERPDGSNFTLKIRSTKLEDSAMYFCASTYRSNYEQYFGPGTRLTVT.

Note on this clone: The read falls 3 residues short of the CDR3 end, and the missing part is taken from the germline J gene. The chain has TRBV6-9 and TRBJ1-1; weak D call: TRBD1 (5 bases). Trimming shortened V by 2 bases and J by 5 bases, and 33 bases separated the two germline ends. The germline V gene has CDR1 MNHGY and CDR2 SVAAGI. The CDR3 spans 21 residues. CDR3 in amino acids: CASSYRGVSAGMDKWNTEAFF. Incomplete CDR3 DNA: TGTGCCAGCAGTTATCGGGGGGTTAGCGCCGGAATGGACAAGTGGAATACTGAA.

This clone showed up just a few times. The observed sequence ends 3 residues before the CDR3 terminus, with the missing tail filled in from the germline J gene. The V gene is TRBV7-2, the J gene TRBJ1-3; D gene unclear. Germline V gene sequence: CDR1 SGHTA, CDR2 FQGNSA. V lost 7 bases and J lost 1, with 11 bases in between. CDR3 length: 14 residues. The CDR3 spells CASTPVVSGNTIYF. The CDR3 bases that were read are TGTGCCAGCACTCCCGTAGTTTCTGGAAACACC.

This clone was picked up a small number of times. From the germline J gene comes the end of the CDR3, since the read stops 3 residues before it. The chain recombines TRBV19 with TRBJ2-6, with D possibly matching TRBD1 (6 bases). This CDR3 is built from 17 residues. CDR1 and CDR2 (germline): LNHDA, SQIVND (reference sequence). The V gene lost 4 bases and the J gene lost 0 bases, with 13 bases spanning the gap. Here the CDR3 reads CASSRRTGTSGANVLTF. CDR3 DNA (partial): TGTGCCAGTAGTAGGAGAACAGGGACCTCTGGGGCCAACGTC. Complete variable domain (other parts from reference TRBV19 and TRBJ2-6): DGGITQSPKYLFRKEGQNVTLSCEQNLNHDAMYWYRQDPGQGLRLIYYSQIVNDFQKGDIAEGYSVSREKKESFPLTVTSAQKNPTAFYLCASSRRTGTSGANVLTFGAGSRLTVL.

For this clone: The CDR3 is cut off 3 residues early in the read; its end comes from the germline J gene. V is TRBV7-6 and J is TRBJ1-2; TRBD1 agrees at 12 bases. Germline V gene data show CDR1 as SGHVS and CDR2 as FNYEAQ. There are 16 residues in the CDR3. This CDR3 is CASSLEGQGASGGYTF. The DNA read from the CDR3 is TGTGCCAGCAGCTTGGAGGGACAGGGGGCTTCGGGGGGC.

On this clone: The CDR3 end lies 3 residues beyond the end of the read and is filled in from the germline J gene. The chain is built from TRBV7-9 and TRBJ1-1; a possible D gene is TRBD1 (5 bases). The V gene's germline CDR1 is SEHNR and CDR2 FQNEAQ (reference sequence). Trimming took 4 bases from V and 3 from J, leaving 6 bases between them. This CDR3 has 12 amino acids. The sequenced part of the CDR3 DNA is TGTGCCAGCAGCTCAGGGTACACTGAA. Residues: CASSSGYTE. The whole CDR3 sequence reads CASSSGYTEAFF.

The CDR3 here is CASSISRDRDIGKLFF. CDR3 bases read: TGTGCCAGTAGTATCTCGCGGGACAGGGATATTGGCAAA. V and J are TRBV19 and TRBJ1-4; 9 nucleotides match TRBD1. The CDR3 end lies 3 residues beyond the end of the read and is filled in from the germline J gene. CDR3 length equals 16 residues. Per the germline V gene, CDR1 is LNHDA and CDR2 is SQIVND (reference sequence).

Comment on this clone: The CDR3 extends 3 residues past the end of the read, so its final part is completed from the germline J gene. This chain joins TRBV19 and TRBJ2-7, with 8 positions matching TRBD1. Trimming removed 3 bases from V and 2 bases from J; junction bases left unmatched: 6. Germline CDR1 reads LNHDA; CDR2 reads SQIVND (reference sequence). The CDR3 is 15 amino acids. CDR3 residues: CASSIGDRNTYEQYF. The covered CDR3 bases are TGTGCCAGTAGTATTGGGGACAGGAACACCTACGAG.